These T cell receptor beta chains were read from a single sample in a study of glioma-infiltrating T cells. TCRdb reanalysed the multiplex PCR reads using MiXCR and keeps one entry per CDR3 protein. The sample contains some 150,000 distinct CDR3 sequences, roughly two fifths of which appear only once. The sample taken for sequencing was glioma tissue, nonneoplastic brain tissue, or PBMCs (not recorded which). These receptors all stem from a human donor with low-grade glioma or glioblastoma, undergoing nonglioma brain surgery, or in good health (not recorded which). CDR3s include the opening cysteine and the closing phenylalanine or tryptophan. The D gene is left open where the match is weak. Clone size is given for some rows only: seen once, a few or many times, or a class if the clone is expanded.

j_gene,d_gene,v_gene,abundance,CDR3aa,CDR3nt
TRBJ2-5,.,TRBV7-8,.,CASSFSVATQYF,TGTGCCAGCAGCTTTAGCGTGGCTACCCAGTACTTC
TRBJ1-3,.,TRBV6-1,.,CASRLGPAEGNTIYF,TGTGCCAGCAGATTGGGTCCCGCGGAGGGAAACACCATATATTTT
TRBJ2-3,TRBD2,TRBV4-2,.,CASRQRTSGSADTQYF,TGTGCCAGCAGACAGAGGACTAGCGGGTCAGCAGATACGCAGTATTTT
TRBJ2-3,.,TRBV6-5,.,CASRVSRGTDTEYF,TGTGCCAGCAGGGTATCTAGAGGCACAGATACGGAGTATTTT
TRBJ1-6,TRBD1,TRBV28,.,CASSPGQEWTPLHF,TGTGCCAGCAGCCCTGGACAGGAATGGACACCCCTCCACTTT
TRBJ1-2,.,TRBV28,many,CASMETNYGYTF,TGTGCCAGCATGGAGACGAACTATGGCTACACCTTC
TRBJ2-1,.,TRBV20-1,few,CSASQAPWNEQFF,TGCAGTGCTAGTCAGGCGCCCTGGAATGAGCAGTTCTTC
TRBJ2-5,TRBD1,TRBV6-1,few,CASRDRGLQETQYF,TGTGCCAGCAGAGACAGGGGGCTTCAAGAGACCCAGTACTTC
TRBJ1-3,.,TRBV27,few,CASSQTFSGNTIYF,TGTGCCAGCAGTCAAACATTCTCTGGAAACACCATATATTTT
TRBJ1-4,TRBD1,TRBV19,.,CASSAAGTGREKLFF,TGTGCCAGTAGTGCCGCCGGGACAGGGCGGGAAAAACTGTTTTTT
TRBJ1-2,.,TRBV10-3,.,CAISERESVGYTF,TGTGCCATCAGTGAGAGGGAGTCGGTGGGCTACACCTTC
TRBJ1-1,.,TRBV7-9,.,CASSSAGITEAFF,TGTGCCAGCAGCTCTGCAGGGATAACTGAAGCTTTCTTT
TRBJ2-7,.,TRBV7-2,.,CASSKDSAPYEQYF,TGTGCCAGCAGCAAAGACTCTGCACCCTACGAGCAGTACTTC
TRBJ2-1,.,TRBV3-1,.,CASSPGFSYNEQSF,TGTGCCAGCAGTCCGGGATTCTCCTACAATGAGCAGTCCTTC
TRBJ2-7,.,TRBV4-3,.,CASSFGLEESYEQYF,TGCGCCAGCAGCTTTGGATTAGAGGAGTCCTACGAGCAGTACTTC
TRBJ1-5,.,TRBV4-1,.,CASSQDNGQPQHF,TGCGCCAGCAGCCAAGATAACGGTCAGCCCCAGCATTTT
TRBJ2-7,TRBD1,TRBV6-2/TRBV6-3,.,CASSGQGALPHEQYF,TGTGCCAGCAGTGGACAGGGGGCGCTTCCCCACGAGCAGTACTTC
TRBJ1-1,.,TRBV19,many,CASSRRDYTEAFF,TGTGCCAGTAGTAGGCGGGATTACACTGAAGCTTTCTTT
TRBJ1-2,.,TRBV10-3,few,CAISESGYGYTF,TGTGCCATCAGTGAGTCCGGCTATGGCTACACCTTC
TRBJ2-2,.,TRBV19,.,CASSRGYTGKLFF,TGTGCCAGTAGTCGGGGCTACACCGGGAAGCTGTTTTTT
TRBJ1-5,.,TRBV7-9,.,CASSLGGSHQPQHF,TGTGCCAGCAGCTTGGGAGGGAGCCATCAGCCCCAGCATTTT
TRBJ1-1,.,TRBV11-1,.,CASSLTTANTEAFF,TGTGCCAGCAGCTTAACGACAGCGAACACTGAAGCTTTCTTT
TRBJ2-5,.,TRBV28,.,CASTFWAAGETQYF,TGTGCCAGCACTTTTTGGGCAGCTGGGGAGACCCAGTACTTC
TRBJ2-5,TRBD2,TRBV7-2,.,CASSLAGGPGETQYF,TGTGCCAGCAGCCTAGCGGGAGGGCCGGGAGAGACCCAGTACTTC
TRBJ1-2,.,TRBV7-2,.,CASSLGGGRTGGYTF,TGTGCCAGCAGCCTTGGAGGGGGGAGAACGGGAGGCTACACCTTC
TRBJ2-3,TRBD2,TRBV2,few,CASRNNRLAVTDTQYF,TGTGCCAGCAGAAACAATAGACTAGCGGTTACAGATACGCAGTATTTT
TRBJ2-2,.,TRBV15,few,CATSITTANTGELFF,TGTGCCACCAGCATTACCACTGCGAACACCGGGGAGCTGTTTTTT
TRBJ2-3,.,TRBV11-2,.,CASMEFDTRYF,TGTGCCAGCATGGAGTTTGATACGCGGTATTTT
TRBJ2-7,.,TRBV6-1,.,CASRGTDYEQYF,TGTGCCAGCAGGGGGACCGACTACGAGCAGTACTTC
TRBJ1-6,.,TRBV6-1,few,CASSYADSPLHF,TGTGCCAGCAGTTACGCGGATTCACCCCTCCACTTT
TRBJ1-6,.,TRBV19,.,CASSDSRRARNSPLHF,TGTGCCAGTAGTGATTCAAGGCGGGCGAGAAATTCACCCCTCCACTTT
TRBJ2-5,TRBD1,TRBV6-1,.,CASSPPGQRFQTQYF,TGTGCCAGCAGTCCCCCGGGACAGCGTTTTCAGACCCAGTACTTC
TRBJ2-7,.,TRBV20-1,few,CSATGNSYEQYF,TGCAGTGCTACAGGGAACTCCTACGAGCAGTACTTC
TRBJ2-3,.,TRBV4-2,.,CASSQDPLASVNTDTQYF,TGTGCCAGCAGCCAAGACCCCCTAGCTTCGGTGAACACAGATACGCAGTATTTT
TRBJ2-1,TRBD2,TRBV7-9,.,CASSRLLAGGFNEQFF,TGTGCCAGCAGCCGATTACTAGCGGGAGGATTCAATGAGCAGTTCTTC